Below, 3 T cell receptor beta chains from the same sample are listed, as sequenced in a study of cytomegalovirus exposure and HLA in healthy donors. It was with 60 Vbeta and 13 Jbeta primers that the PCR ran. TCRdb keeps only in-frame clones here, not all; method: immunoSEQ multiplex PCR. The sample includes over 200,000 clones, approximately 78% of them seen just once. Input material: PBMCs. The receptors stem from a male donor in good health and CMV-seronegative.

For the CDR3, the DNA is TGTGCCATCGGGGAGGGACTCACAGATACGCAGTATTTT. It translates to CAIGEGLTDTQYF. This chain uses TRBV10-3 with TRBJ2-3; TRBD2 matches at 7 bases. The germline CDR1 and CDR2 sequences are ENHRY and SYGVKD. The CDR3 extends over 13 amino acids. Trimming took 8 bases from V and 2 from J; bases not matched to a gene: 4.

This clone was seen more than once but under ten times. The chain links TRBV28 to TRBJ2-5, with a possible D match to TRBD1 (6 bases). CDR1 MDHEN and CDR2 SYDVKM come from the germline V gene. The CDR3 sequence is 14 residues long. Trimming left V 2 bases short and J 4 bases short, with 11 bases between. CDR3 amino acids: CASSLRQVRETQYF. Here the CDR3 DNA reads TGTGCCAGCAGTTTAAGACAGGTCCGAGAGACCCAGTACTTC.

The V call is TRBV15, the J call TRBJ1-4, with 11 bases fitting TRBD1. V lost 3 bases, J lost 1 base, and 4 bases stayed unmatched. Germline V lookup: CDR1 LNHNV, CDR2 YYDKDF (reference sequence). The CDR3 spans 17 residues. CDR3 bases: TGTGCCACCAGCAGGGGACAGGGGGGCGGAACTAATGAAAAACTGTTTTTT. Translated: CATSRGQGGGTNEKLFF.